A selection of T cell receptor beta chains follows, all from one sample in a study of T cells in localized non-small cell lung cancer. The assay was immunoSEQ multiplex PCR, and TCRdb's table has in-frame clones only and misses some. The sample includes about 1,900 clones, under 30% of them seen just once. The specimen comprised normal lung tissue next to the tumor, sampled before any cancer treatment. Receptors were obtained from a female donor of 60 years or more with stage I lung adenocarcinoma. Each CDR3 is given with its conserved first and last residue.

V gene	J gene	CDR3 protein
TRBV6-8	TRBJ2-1	CAIRSGGLESEQFF
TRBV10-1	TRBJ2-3	CASSEAGTDTQYF
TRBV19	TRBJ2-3	CASSIDAPRQGYTDTQYF
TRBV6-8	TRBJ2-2	CASNAPERINTGELFF
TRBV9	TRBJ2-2	CASNIWAGELFF
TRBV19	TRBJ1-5	CASSTGMDRRFNQPQHF
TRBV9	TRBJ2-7	CASSPDGTGNSYEQYF
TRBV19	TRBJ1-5	CASTNIDTPNQPQHF
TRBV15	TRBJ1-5	CATSLGSSDGDQPQHF
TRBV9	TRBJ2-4	CASATGGAAAKNIQYF
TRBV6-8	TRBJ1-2	CASSYSFVSGDGYTF
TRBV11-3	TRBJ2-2	CASSPTSGRNTGELFF
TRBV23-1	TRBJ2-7	CASSQEQGPLSYEQYF
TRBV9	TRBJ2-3	CASSVLGLAGYTDTQYF
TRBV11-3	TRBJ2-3	CASSFPGQGADTQYF
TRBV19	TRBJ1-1	CASSYNREATEAFF
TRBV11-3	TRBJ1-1	CASSSRTGRPLGTEAFF
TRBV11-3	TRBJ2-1	CASSRNLAGGESSYNEQFF
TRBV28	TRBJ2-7	CASTGGIGEQYF
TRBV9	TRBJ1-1	CASKEGMNTEAFF
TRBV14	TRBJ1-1	CASSDRDRGKAFF
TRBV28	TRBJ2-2	CASSPIDGQGYTGELFF
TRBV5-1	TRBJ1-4	CASRGGQGDEKLFF
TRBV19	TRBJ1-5	CASSMGLNQPQHF
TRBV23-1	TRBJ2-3	CASSQKGLRLDTQYF
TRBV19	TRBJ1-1	CATTGTTPNTEAFF
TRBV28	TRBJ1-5	CASSLRGEQPQHF
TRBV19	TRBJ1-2	CASSSQQGWDGYTF
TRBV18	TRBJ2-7	CASSLGGELSYEQYF
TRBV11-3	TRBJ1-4	CASSPDPGSEKLFF
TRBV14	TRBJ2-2	CASSPSGMYTGELFF
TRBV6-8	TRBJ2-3	CASSLFYRTGSRTDTQYF
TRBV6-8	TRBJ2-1	CAISALLAGREDEQFF
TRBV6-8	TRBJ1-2	CASNSGPSNHGYTF
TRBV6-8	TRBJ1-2	CASSYDSFYGYTF
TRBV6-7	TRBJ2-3	CASSTRSTQYF
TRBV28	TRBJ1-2	CASSLRTARGYTF
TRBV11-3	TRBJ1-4	CASSLRTAQNEKLFF
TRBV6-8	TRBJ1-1	CASSSQRLGTEAFF
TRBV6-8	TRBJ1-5	CASSSGVLSPQHF
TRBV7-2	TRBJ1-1	CASSKQENTEAFF
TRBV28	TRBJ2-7	CASSLQIKNVEQYF
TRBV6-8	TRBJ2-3	CASSPPGTDTQYF
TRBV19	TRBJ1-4	CASSTALNEKLFF
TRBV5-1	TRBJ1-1	CATKTGLANTEAFF
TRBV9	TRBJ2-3	CASSGRLAGGDTQYF
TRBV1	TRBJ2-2	CASSQETGLASFGELFF
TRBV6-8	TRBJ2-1	CASRLGQVYNEQFF
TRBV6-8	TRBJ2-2	CASREDWVTGELFF
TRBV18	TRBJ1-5	CASSPSGGHGNQPQHF
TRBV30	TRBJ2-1	CAWSVGLAGVHNEQFF
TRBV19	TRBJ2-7	CASSDGGLTYEQYF
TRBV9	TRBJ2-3	CASSEQAGGTDTQYF
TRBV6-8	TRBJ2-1	CASNDPGVEQFF
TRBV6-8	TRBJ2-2	CAISGSGTYNPGELFF